The 2 T cell receptor beta chains presented below share a single source sample, sequenced in a study of T cells in Graves' hyperthyroidism and ophthalmopathy. TCR beta CDR3 regions were amplified from RNA. RT-PCR in the first round (using the HTBI primer set) targeted the TCR CDR3. TCRdb reprocessed the multiplex PCR reads via MiXCR and lists one record per CDR3 protein. The table shows about 660,000 distinct CDR3 sequences, with just under 45% occurring only once. The specimen sequenced was peripheral blood or thyroid tissue (not recorded which). These receptors were collected from an adult man with Graves' disease, either hyperthyroidism or ophthalmopathy (not recorded which).

The chain has TRBV20-1 and TRBJ2-5; possibly TRBD1 or TRBD2 for D (6 bases each). V was pared by 3 bases and J by 5 bases, with 13 bases between. CDR3 size: 13 residues. Germline loops: CDR1 DFQATT, CDR2 SNEGSKA (reference sequence). The CDR3 protein is CSARVGGGETQYF. The CDR3 DNA follows: TGCAGTGCTAGGGTCGGGGGCGGCGAGACCCAGTACTTC.

The chain couples TRBV15 to TRBJ1-6; D gene uncertain. CDR1 LNHNV and CDR2 YYDKDF come from the germline V gene (reference sequence). CDR3 size: 12 residues. Trimming removed 2 bases at V and 14 bases at J, with 10 bases between. The CDR3 bases are TGTGCCACCAGCAGACCCAGCGGAGCCCTCCACTTT. Translating it yields CATSRPSGALHF.